This TCR beta chain was identified in a study of blood T cells in healthy people across ages (dated by TCRdb to 2014 to 2015). In the study overall: In model experiments, template switching captured about one uniquely barcoded TCR beta cDNA molecule for every two T cells. The study measured age-related changes in TCR beta repertoire diversity using deep sequencing normalized with unique cDNA molecular identifiers. The donors were divided into four age groups: young (average around 16 years), middle-aged (about 39), aged (about 62) and long-lived (82). To avoid experimental bias, donors of different ages were distributed randomly across sequencing lanes. Two additional independent replicas of 1 million unique cDNA reads from the same blood draw were analyzed for two donors (one aged 18 to 29 and one aged 80 or older). Study-wide findings and limitations: Estimates of total diversity from one million sequenced T cells were regarded as lower bounds and underestimates. As age increased, observed TCR beta diversity per million T cells dropped in a roughly linear way, and a significant reduction was already evident by age about 40. Compared with the aged group, the long-lived group had more naive CD4+ T cells, fewer expanded clones and increased TCR diversity, suggesting age selection. Bulk unsorted PBMC profiling prevented conclusive comparison of naive and antigen-experienced compartments. Observed TCR beta diversity correlated strongly with the percentage of naive T cells measured by flow cytometry. Because donor CMV infection status was unknown, age-related changes in expanded clonotypes were potentially confounded.

Counted from cysteine to phenylalanine, this CDR3 has 15 amino acids. Solely the CDR3 DNA is kept, with 45 bases framed from the first base. CDR1 and CDR2 are read off the germline V gene as MGHRA and YSYEKL. V is pared back by 3 bases and J by 2 bases, with 12 bases lying between the germline termini. Comments on this clonotype: Its antigen is unknown. Qualities for individual bases were not recorded, and no much larger clone is one base off.

Libraries were made using 5' RACE. These reads were obtained on an Illumina HiSeq 2500. A second PCR of about 6 to 12 cycles was performed with a sample-barcoded 5' primer and a J-beta primer mix. A unique molecular identifier was introduced onto each TCR beta cDNA molecule by a template-switch 5' adaptor carrying 12 random nucleotides. Each sample yielded at least 3 million CDR3-containing paired-end reads. First-strand cDNA was synthesized from all RNA with the Mint cDNA synthesis kit, primed by a TRBC-specific oligonucleotide. Following uracil-DNA glycosylase treatment, all cDNA underwent a first 18-cycle PCR with the universal primers M1SS and BC2_uni_R. Under the source paper's analysis protocol: Normalization of each sample was performed by random selection of 1 million high-quality reads, each carrying a distinct molecular identifier. Instead of being binned into consensus sequences, reads with shared molecular identifiers were discarded. MiTCR, set to a Q25 quality threshold and the strictest error-elimination algorithm, was used for CDR3 identification, clonotype clustering and error correction. A nonparametric unseen species model with Euler transformation was used to estimate lower-bound total TCR beta diversity. The raw public data were reprocessed by TCRdb itself: fastp quality trimming at Q25, MiXCR clonotype calling, in-frame beta chains only. Under each unique CDR3 protein, matching rows form one entry showing the most common genes and DNA. These V and J calls derive from TCRdb rather than the authors' analysis. The sample data list about 780,000 distinct CDR3 sequences, and 35% to 50% of these were observed just once. Jointly, the top ten make up approximately 18% of the sample.

Systemically healthy Caucasian individuals from Russia, 35 to 50 in total and aged about 6 to 90 years, were included as donors. Approximately 9.3 milliliters of peripheral blood were drawn from each donor into EDTA-treated Vacutainer tubes. Ficoll-Paque density-gradient centrifugation was used to isolate PBMCs, with at least 6 million obtained per sample. Trizol reagent was used to extract total RNA from PBMCs, with at least 6 micrograms per sample. Naive CD45RAhigh/CD27high T cell percentages were measured by flow cytometry on a PBMC aliquot from every donor. The sequence came from a man older than 75 in good health. The chain employs TRBV4-1 and TRBJ2-3; a tentative D match to TRBD1 spans 6 bases. Sequenced sample: blood. The DNA reads TGCGCCAGCAGCCAGAACAGGGATCCCACAGATACGCAGTATTTT. Protein translation: CASSQNRDPTDTQYF.